Below, one TCR beta chain is given with its context. Its antigen is not yet known. No quality values exist for individual bases; no much larger clone is one base distant. Other DNA sequences in this specimen translate into the identical CDR3. The data originate from a study of cytomegalovirus exposure and HLA in healthy donors (dated by TCRdb to 2017 to 2019). Study-wide context: In an earlier analysis of some 550 of the donors, approximately 260 Gb of sequence data and approximately 120 million unique TCR beta sequences from about 179 million T cells were reported. A later analysis re-analyzed previously published TCR beta repertoires from about 600 donors and added high-resolution HLA genotyping to study TCR occurrence patterns. An earlier analysis of a few hundred of the donors applied high-throughput TCR beta sequencing to assess whether each TCR beta V gene segment acted as functional or pseudogenic. An early release covering 500 to 750 HLA-typed donors comprised about 320 gigabases of sequencing data and 65 million to 100 million unique TCR sequences. On average, roughly 200,000 unique TCR beta nucleotide sequences were sequenced per donor among a few hundred genotyped donors of the cohort, with roughly 18% of those sequences being non-productive. HLA typing covered class I and class II loci at four-digit resolution. High-throughput TCR immunosequencing, statistical association of individual TCRs with disease status, and machine learning were combined to predict cytomegalovirus infection status. The T cell repertoires of several hundred subjects were profiled by immunosequencing and related to cytomegalovirus serostatus. A later genetic analysis used genome-wide SNP genotypes for 398 of the 666 donors, treating that subset as a discovery cohort. A separate validation cohort of more than 100 different subjects was used in addition to the roughly 670-subject first cohort. Typing coverage differed by locus: A, B, C, DRB1 and DQB1 were typed in about 620-630 donors, DQA1 in roughly 510, DPA1 in nearly 610, and DPB1 in 450 to 490. Donor age, sex, ethnicity and CMV serostatus were collected together with the repertoire data. The later analysis used no new phenotypic data to find candidate immune exposures, relying instead on TCR beta sequences and their occurrence across donors. The study aimed to test whether cataloging public T cell receptors could reveal signatures of past pathogen exposure. Every repertoire in the discovery cohort had been generated on one and the same sequencing platform. Roughly 5 DR-DQ haplotypes were handled as single units for association and clustering, since linkage in the cohort was strong. Among the roughly 400 genotyped donors, under 90% belonged to the genetic ancestry cluster associated with self-reported Caucasian donors. Points the paper makes about the study in general: A cluster of highly shared sequence variants was judged likely to represent a technical artifact of the sequencing pipeline. When HLA alleles, especially DR and DQ, strongly co-occurred, attributing TCR associations to individual alleles was difficult. In a later analysis, several top co-occurrence clusters were reported to appear linked to parvovirus B19, influenza, CMV and Epstein-Barr virus. Most TCR sequences were seen in very few donors, while some public TCRs were found in many individuals. Correlated functional status among segregating V segments might reflect linkage disequilibrium, but an unknown experimental factor could not be ruled out. Immune exposure information for the cohort was limited to CMV serostatus. Only TCR beta chains were sequenced in this cohort, and the absence of alpha or paired-chain data limited detectable features. An earlier analysis of some 590 of the donors showed that most TCR beta V segments appeared in productive rearrangements either about 87% or about 30% of the time, which broadly matched IMGT annotations. The presence/absence analyses assumed that sequencing depth was roughly uniform across donors, and that assumption may not be true. Compared with the roughly 670-donor mean, donors in an Asian-associated ancestry cluster had fewer N-insertions in productive TCRs, according to a later genetic analysis. Most CMV-associated TCR beta chains appeared to be HLA-restricted in a later analysis, and the HLA associations seemed to be driven largely by CMV exposure. The study gave a list of about 160 TCR beta chains associated with cytomegalovirus. Because some donors lacked HLA typing at each locus, the association tests relied only on the typed subset. A further reported finding was that TCR beta sequences accurately predicted the HLA-A and HLA-B alleles for most subjects in the first cohort. In a later analysis, HLA-associated TCR beta chains showed more clonal expansion and lower generation probabilities than non-associated chains that were equally common. In a later analysis, TCR association rates were found to vary across HLA loci, with the most associated TCRs seen for DRB1 alleles and the fewest for HLA-C alleles. At a false discovery rate of 0.05, a later analysis linked 16,951 TCR beta sequences to specific HLA alleles. Cytomegalovirus status was reported to be diagnosed by the classifier with high specificity and sensitivity in both the original and validation cohorts. In vitro tests confirmed that three of the cytomegalovirus-associated TCR beta chains recognize cytomegalovirus antigens. V-gene and J-gene trimming of TCR beta chains was associated with a missense DCLRE1C variant in a later genetic analysis, and the association was replicated in an independent cohort. The 87-base-pair reads could not distinguish some IMGT-functional V segments, including TRBV6-2 and TRBV6-3, so those segments were excluded. According to the authors, the approach could potentially be generalized to other disease states and immunological phenotypes. Some 16 rarely observed V segments, including chromosome 9 orphons, were excluded from the earlier analysis of approximately 500 of the donors because counts were too low.

V has 5 bases trimmed and J has 4 bases trimmed; junction bases matching no gene number 3. The CDR3 covers 15 residues, taking in both the cysteine and the phenylalanine. The retained sequence is limited to the CDR3, 45 bases, with the frame set at the first base. CDR1 and CDR2, per the germline V gene, are SGHTA and FQGNSA. Libraries were made using the immunoSEQ multiplex PCR assay. A mixture of 60 forward primers for TCR Vbeta segments and 13 reverse primers for TCR Jbeta segments was used in the multiplex PCR. A multiplex PCR assay on genomic DNA amplified the CDR3 region of rearranged TCR beta genes. The amplified TCR beta libraries were sequenced on the Illumina HiSeq System as 87-base-pair reads. From the authors' description of their analysis: A later analysis tallied around 80 million unique TCR beta chains across the 666 repertoires, and about 12 million of those chains were shared by two or more donors. Raw reads were error-corrected and collapsed into unique sequences with a nearest-neighbor algorithm that merged closely related sequences to remove PCR and sequencing errors. To assign V, D and J gene segments, CDR3 sequences were aligned to IMGT reference sequences. For a sequence to be retained, a match of at least six nucleotides was required to both a V gene segment and a J gene segment. Rearrangements were classified as productive when the CDR3 lacked stop codons and remained in frame with V and J, and all other rearrangements were classified as non-productive. Following IMGT convention, CDR3 was defined as the stretch from the second conserved V-encoded cysteine to the conserved J-encoded phenylalanine. The earlier analysis of some 550 of the donors excluded any sequence lacking an unambiguous match to a single V gene segment. An earlier analysis of fewer than 650 of the donors classified V segments as functional when productive rearrangements were above 56.7% and as segregating when the standard deviation between donors was above 5%. To diagnose cytomegalovirus status from the catalog of TCR beta chain sequences, a statistical classification framework was built. A later analysis assigned V and J genes by comparing TCR nucleotide sequences with IMGT/GENE-DB human TR gene sequences. In a later analysis, CDR3 sequences and most-parsimonious VDJ recombination scenarios were assigned using the TCRdist pipeline. In a later analysis, every TCR beta chain was defined by the combination of its CDR3 amino acid sequence and its V-gene family, and reads without a unique V-gene family were dropped. In a later analysis, approximately 640 highly shared, low-generation-probability nucleotide sequences were removed to address suspected cross-contamination and a sequencing artifact. In a later analysis, a clonal expansion index was calculated for each public chain from normalized within-repertoire ranks of inferred template counts. A later analysis computed generation probabilities with a VDJ recombination model fitted to out-of-frame rearrangements, and checked the results against IGoR. A later analysis scored TCR-TCR, TCR-HLA and TCR-CMV co-occurrence with hypergeometric tests, applying a repertoire-size bias correction to TCR pairs. False discovery rates were estimated in a later analysis by permuting HLA or CMV assignments 20 times. A later analysis grouped co-occurring TCRs with DBSCAN, adding TCRdist sequence similarity when clustering within HLA-allele-positive subsets. Co-occurrence clustering excluded repertoires with fewer than 30,000 or more than 120,000 public chains, plus five with anomalous nucleotide sharing. TCRdb re-hosts the immuneACCESS table, in-frame sequences only. Its copies lack some clones; in the studies checked, an unresolved V gene accounts for under half of them, and the cause for the rest is not known. V and J calls and clone size follow that table, whereas D and trimming were derived from the DNA. In all, the sample holds 100,000 or so clones, and approximately 76% of those were seen once. The top ten constitute roughly 4% of the sample.

The cohort consisted of some 730 healthy bone marrow donors. At the time of sampling, all cohort members were nominally healthy, though unrecorded immune exposures were likely present. The donor was CMV seronegative and was included in the group of 352 seronegative cohort members. A peripheral blood sample was collected from each donor, and TCR beta sequencing was performed on peripheral blood mononuclear cells. Genomic DNA extraction from the blood cell samples was performed with the Qiagen DNeasy Blood Extraction Kit. The sequence was obtained from a man aged 35-49 years in good health and CMV-seronegative. Sequencing input: PBMCs. Recombination connected TRBV7-2 to TRBJ2-1; 12 bases in between match TRBD2. The CDR3 protein: CASSRLAGGYNEQFF. The nucleotides read TGTGCCAGCAGCCGTCTAGCGGGGGGGTACAATGAGCAGTTCTTC. With the rest looked up from the reference TRBV7-2 and TRBJ2-1 genes rather than sequenced, the full variable domain is GAGVSQSPSNKVTEKGKDVELRCDPISGHTALYWYRQSLGQGLEFLIYFQGNSAPDKSGLPSDRFSAERTGGSVSTLTIQRTQQEDSAVYLCASSRLAGGYNEQFFGPGTRLTVL.